Listed here is a single T cell receptor (beta chain). CDR1 and CDR2 (germline): SGHDN, FVKESK. The CDR3 contains 12 residues. V was pared by 1 base and J by 7 bases, with 8 bases between. The use of a sample-barcoded 5' primer and a J-beta primer mix characterized a second PCR of about 6 to 11 cycles. TCRdb re-called the 5' RACE reads through MiXCR, storing one row per CDR3 protein. This sample yields about a million distinct CDR3 sequences, of which 35% to 40% are seen a single time; around 14% belongs to the top ten. Investigators took around 10 milliliters of peripheral blood from every donor. The authors extracted at least 6 micrograms of total RNA per sample. The sample originates from a study of blood T cells in healthy people across ages.

This chain links TRBV14 with TRBJ2-7, with D uncertain. Sample: blood. The clonotype originates from a man younger than 35 in good health. Here the CDR3 reads CASSQVIGEQYF. CDR3 DNA: TGTGCCAGCAGCCAAGTCATAGGGGAGCAGTACTTC.